These 17 T cell receptor beta chains came from one sample sequenced in a study of CD8+ T cells in alopecia areata. cDNA prepared by RNA extraction and subsequent reverse transcription served as the template for sequencing. Clones were sequenced by immunoSEQ multiplex PCR, and TCRdb holds only the in-frame ones, with some missing. Seen here are 150,000 to 200,000 clones, roughly 66% observed once, and the top ten hold approximately 1%. Regarding treatment: oral pan-JAK inhibitor, 5-10 mg twice daily. The input for sequencing was CD4+ T cells sorted from blood, taken at week 24, from a patient treated with tofacitinib. Receptors were obtained from a human donor with alopecia areata.

This clone has at least ten counts. The chain recombines TRBV5-4 with TRBJ2-2; no definite D call. The CDR3 runs 14 residues. Germline-derived CDR1 and CDR2 are SGHNT and YYREEE (reference sequence). Trimming pared 7 bases from V and 5 bases from J, leaving 15 bases between. The CDR3 region has the DNA TGTGCCAGCGCCCTTTCCGGGCGGACCGGGGAGCTGTTTTTT. As protein: CASALSGRTGELFF.

The chain carries TRBV25-1 and TRBJ1-4, with D possibly TRBD1 on 5 matching bases. Per the germline V gene, CDR1 is MGHDK and CDR2 is SYGVNS. There are 16 residues in the CDR3. V gave up 3 bases and J gave up 8 bases, with 19 bases separating them. Here the CDR3 reads CASSDPYKGRGEKLFF. The DNA of the CDR3 is TGTGCCAGCAGTGACCCCTACAAGGGGCGAGGCGAAAAACTGTTTTTT. Complete variable domain (other parts from reference TRBV25-1 and TRBJ1-4): EADIYQTPRYLVIGTGKKITLECSQTMGHDKMYWYQQDPGMELHLIHYSYGVNSTEKGDLSSESTVSRIRTEHFPLTLESARPSHTSQYLCASSDPYKGRGEKLFFGSGTQLSVL.

The V and J genes are TRBV5-4 and TRBJ2-7; D gene uncertain. CDR1 and CDR2 (germline): SGHNT, YYREEE (reference sequence). This CDR3 is 13 amino acids long. The V end lost 0 bases, the J end lost 6 bases, and 10 bases lay between the germline ends. Written as DNA, the CDR3 is TGTGCCAGCAGCTTGGAATTAGCCGCCGAGCAGTACTTC. Its translation: CASSLELAAEQYF.

The gene calls are TRBV5-1 and TRBJ2-7, with D maybe TRBD1 (5 bases). CDR3 size: 12 residues. Germline V lookup: CDR1 SGHRS, CDR2 YFSETQ. Deletions cut 4 bases from V and 7 bases from J, with 12 bases between. The CDR3 reads CASSPGQGEQYF. The CDR3 nucleotides are TGCGCCAGCAGCCCGGGCCAGGGTGAGCAGTACTTC.

This clone showed up just a few times. This chain links TRBV29-1 with TRBJ1-1; D uncertain. This CDR3 spans 14 amino acids. Deletions cut 1 base from V and 5 bases from J, with 14 bases between. Germline V CDR1 and CDR2: SQVTM, ANQGSEA. The CDR3 DNA sequence: TGCAGCGTTGAAGTTGTGGGTTTGGCGACTGAAGCTTTCTTT. Translating it yields CSVEVVGLATEAFF.

The gene calls are TRBV7-9 and TRBJ1-6; tentatively, D is TRBD1 (5 bases). The V gene lost 5 bases and the J gene lost 8 bases, with 19 bases spanning the gap. The CDR3 spans 16 residues. Germline lookup yields CDR1 SEHNR and CDR2 FQNEAQ (reference sequence). The CDR3 sequence: CASSLGGSRRDSPLHF. In DNA form, the CDR3 reads TGTGCCAGCAGCCTAGGAGGGAGTCGCAGGGATTCACCCCTCCACTTT.

This clone was seen a few times. This sequence joins TRBV29-1 and TRBJ1-2, with 8 bases aligning to TRBD1. V lost 4 bases and J lost 6; bases outside the gene matches: 7. CDR1 SQVTM and CDR2 ANQGSEA come from the germline V gene. CDR3 length: 13 amino acids. The CDR3 loop reads CSVADRGAHGYTF. The CDR3 DNA reads TGCAGCGTTGCCGACAGGGGCGCTCATGGCTACACCTTC.

The V gene is TRBV4-1, the J gene TRBJ1-2; possibly TRBD1 for D (5 bases). The length of the CDR3 is 14 residues. Germline CDR1 MGHRA, CDR2 YSYEKL. V was trimmed by 0 bases and J by 4 bases, leaving 9 bases between them. CDR3: CASSQDPQAYGYTF. The DNA for the CDR3 is TGCGCCAGCAGCCAAGATCCACAGGCCTATGGCTACACCTTC.

The rearrangement links TRBV11-2 to TRBJ1-1; 7 positions agree with TRBD1. The CDR3 is 13 residues long. Germline CDR1 is SGHAT and CDR2 is FQNNGV. V was pared by 7 bases and J by 6 bases, with 8 bases of the junction left unmatched. Here the CDR3 DNA reads TGTGCCAGCAAAACAGGGGCAGGCGCTGAAGCTTTCTTT. This encodes CASKTGAGAEAFF.

V usage is TRBV5-1 and J usage is TRBJ2-5; D gene uncertain. The end of the DNA aligns better with TRBJ2-7, so the J call may be wrong. The germline gives CDR1 SGHRS, CDR2 YFSETQ. This CDR3 has 14 amino acids. CDR3 sequence (DNA): TGCGCCAGCAGCCCCCTGGGTCTTGACTACGAGCAGTACTTC. This sequence encodes CASSPLGLDYEQYF.

The rearrangement joins TRBV27 to TRBJ2-3; 7 nucleotides align to TRBD1. CDR1 MNHEY and CDR2 SMNVEV come from the germline V gene (reference sequence). V lost 5 bases, J lost 6 bases, and 14 bases stayed unmatched. The CDR3 consists of 16 residues. CDR3 coding DNA: TGTGCCAGCAGTACATTGACAGGGATAGGGTTGGATACGCAGTATTTT. This encodes CASSTLTGIGLDTQYF.

The rearrangement joins TRBV5-4 to TRBJ1-5; no firm D call. V lost 0 bases to trimming and J lost 5 bases, with 15 bases between them. The CDR3 length is 16 residues. CDR1 is SGHNT and CDR2 is YYREEE in the germline V gene (reference sequence). In DNA form, the CDR3 reads TGTGCCAGCAGCTTGGACTCACCGACCGGTTATCAGCCCCAGCATTTT. Translating gives CASSLDSPTGYQPQHF.

The chain has TRBV7-2 and TRBJ2-7, with 11 nucleotides matching TRBD1. J lost 4 bases, V lost 3 bases, and 8 bases had no gene match. The CDR3 contains 16 residues. From germline, CDR1 is SGHTA and CDR2 FQGNSA. The CDR3 region is CASSFSGTGGLYEQYF. CDR3 DNA sequence: TGTGCCAGCAGCTTTAGCGGGACAGGGGGTTTGTACGAGCAGTACTTC.

The chain carries TRBV30 and TRBJ1-6; D is possibly TRBD1 (5 bases). Deletions cut 6 bases from V and 7 bases from J, with 7 bases between. CDR1 is GTSNPN and CDR2 is SVGIG in the germline V gene (reference sequence). The length of the CDR3 is 11 residues. This CDR3 reads CACKGNSPLHF. In nucleotides, the CDR3 is TGTGCCTGCAAGGGGAATTCACCCCTCCACTTT.

The genes are TRBV20-1 and TRBJ2-5; D remains ambiguous. TRBJ2-7 matches the DNA end more closely, so the J call is doubtful. CDR1 is DFQATT, CDR2 SNEGSKA, per germline (reference sequence). This CDR3 comprises 11 residues. CDR3: CSARVAAEQYF. The CDR3, as DNA: TGCAGTGCTAGGGTGGCCGCCGAGCAGTACTTC.

The V call is TRBV4-3, the J call TRBJ2-3; 11 bases line up with TRBD1. Germline V gives CDR1 LGHNA, CDR2 YSLEER. The V segment lost 4 bases and the J segment 5 bases; nucleotides outside the gene matches: 11. This CDR3 spans 17 amino acids. In DNA form, the CDR3 reads TGCGCCAGCAGCCGCGACAGCCGGGACAGGGGGGGAGATACGCAGTATTTT. It codes for CASSRDSRDRGGDTQYF.

The chain couples TRBV30 to TRBJ2-6; possible D gene TRBD2, 7 bases. The CDR3 is 15 residues long. Germline V gene sequence: CDR1 GTSNPN, CDR2 SVGIG (reference sequence). The V gene lost 1 base and the J gene lost 2 bases, with 9 bases spanning the gap. The CDR3 DNA is TGTGCCTGGAGTGGAGGGGGGGCTGGGGCCAACGTCCTGACTTTC. It codes for CAWSGGGAGANVLTF. The full variable domain, rest sourced from reference TRBV30 and TRBJ2-6, is SQTIHQWPATLVQPVGSPLSLECTVEGTSNPNLYWYRQAAGRGLQLLFYSVGIGQISSEVPQNLSASRPQDRQFILSSKKLLLSDSGFYLCAWSGGGAGANVLTFGAGSRLTVL.